The entry below describes one T cell receptor (beta chain). Its antigen is unknown. This entry is derived from a study of cytomegalovirus exposure and HLA in healthy donors. General observations from the study: Cytomegalovirus association was listed for roughly 160 TCR beta chains. In the analysis, some V segments, TRBV6-2 and TRBV6-3 included, were excluded as indistinguishable.

PCR used 60 Vbeta primers and 13 Jbeta primers. Profiling relied on immunoSEQ multiplex PCR, and the TCRdb table lists in-frame clones only, not all of them. The table includes around 120,000 clones, approximately 80% detected once. V lost 4 bases and J lost 4, with 22 bases in between. The CDR3 sequence is 18 residues long. The germline gives CDR1 MNHNS, CDR2 SASEGT. The material sequenced was PBMCs. The chain is built from TRBV6-1 and TRBJ1-4, with D maybe TRBD1 (6 bases). The TCR originated in a woman aged 40 to 49 in good health and CMV-seropositive. Here the CDR3 DNA reads TGTGCCAGCAGTGGACTTTACAGGGAGTTAGGGGATAATGAAAAACTGTTTTTT. It translates to CASSGLYRELGDNEKLFF.